This T cell receptor (beta chain) appears in the sequencing data of a study of T cell responses to AZD1222 COVID-19 vaccine. Study-wide results and caveats: Once two AZD1222 doses were given, Spike-specific TCR breadth and depth went up. Among the donors, most were white British and more were female, and clonal diversity was possibly underestimated.

Germline CDR1 SGHKS, CDR2 YYEKEE (reference sequence). This CDR3 region has 18 residues. After removal of 4 bases from V and 2 bases from J, the junction contained 15 bases not matched to a gene. TCRdb's copy holds only in-frame clones and misses some; the assay was immunoSEQ multiplex PCR. The sample consists of approximately 84,000 clones, approximately 90% of them appearing once. Concerning this clone: The antigen remains undetermined.

This receptor was obtained from an adult who received the AZD1222 COVID-19 vaccine. Source: peripheral blood, taken 28 days after the second AZD1222 dose. The rearrangement links TRBV5-5 to TRBJ1-3; 7 positions agree with TRBD1. For the CDR3, the DNA is TGTGCCAGCAGCATCACGACAGGGTTAATCGGGGCTGGAAACACCATATATTTT. It specifies CASSITTGLIGAGNTIYF.